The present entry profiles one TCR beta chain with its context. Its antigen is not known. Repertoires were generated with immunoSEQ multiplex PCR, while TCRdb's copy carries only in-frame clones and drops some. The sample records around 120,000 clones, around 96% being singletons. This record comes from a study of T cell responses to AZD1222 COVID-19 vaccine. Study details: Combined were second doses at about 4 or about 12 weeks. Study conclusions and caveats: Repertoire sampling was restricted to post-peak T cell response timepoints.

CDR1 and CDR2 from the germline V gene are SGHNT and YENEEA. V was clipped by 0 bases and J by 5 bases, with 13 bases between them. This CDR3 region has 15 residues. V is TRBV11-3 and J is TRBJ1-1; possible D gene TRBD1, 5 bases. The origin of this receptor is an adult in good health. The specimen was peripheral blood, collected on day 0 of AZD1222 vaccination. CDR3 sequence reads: CASSLDTGGPTEAFF. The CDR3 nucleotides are TGTGCCAGCAGCTTAGATACCGGGGGTCCTACTGAAGCTTTCTTT.